Presented here are 19 T cell receptor beta chains from one specimen sequenced in a study of blood T cell repertoires in COVID-19. Sequenced by immunoSEQ multiplex PCR; TCRdb stores in-frame clones only, minus some. The repertoire includes under 55,000 clones, just over 85% of them detected once, and 25% to 30% sits in the top ten. Material for sequencing was peripheral blood. All receptors come from a human donor in a cohort sampled during active COVID-19.

The J gene is TRBJ2-1, the V gene TRBV4-1, with TRBD2 identical over 13 bases. After removal of 6 bases from V and 10 bases from J, the junction contained 15 bases not matched to a gene. The CDR3 is 17 residues long. Germline CDR1 and CDR2: MGHRA and YSYEKL. CDR3 sequence: CASRLTSGGTSGKEQFF. The CDR3 nucleotides read TGCGCCAGCAGACTGACTAGCGGGGGGACGAGCGGGAAGGAGCAGTTCTTC.

The rearrangement joins TRBV7-9 to TRBJ2-5; TRBD1 matches at 9 bases. After removal of 7 bases from V and 2 bases from J, the junction contained 11 bases not matched to a gene. Germline assignment: CDR1 SEHNR and CDR2 FQNEAQ (reference sequence). CDR3 length equals 16 residues. The CDR3 region is CASNPSDRGGQETQYF. The CDR3 DNA follows: TGTGCCAGCAACCCCTCGGACAGGGGCGGACAAGAGACCCAGTACTTC.

The chain has TRBV7-9 and TRBJ2-5; 7 bases agree with TRBD1. Germline CDR1 SEHNR, CDR2 FQNEAQ (reference sequence). The V and J ends lost 3 bases and 1 base, in that order; junction bases with no gene match: 5. The CDR3 sequence is 15 residues long. As DNA, the CDR3 is TGTGCCAGCAGCTTTTCCACAGGGGCCCAAGAGACCCAGTACTTC. Translation gives CASSFSTGAQETQYF.

The genes are TRBV10-3 and TRBJ2-1; 7 positions agree with TRBD2. This CDR3 has 16 amino acids. V shed 3 bases, J shed 0 bases, and the junction held 5 bases outside the gene matches. Per germline, CDR1 ENHRY and CDR2 SYGVKD. CDR3 bases: TGTGCCATCAGTGATGGGCGGGGGACCTCCTACAATGAGCAGTTCTTC. Its translation: CAISDGRGTSYNEQFF.

The chain is built from TRBV24-1 and TRBJ2-7, with a weak D call TRBD1 (6 bases). Trimming pared 0 bases from V and 3 bases from J, leaving 11 bases between. Per the germline V gene, CDR1 is KGHDR and CDR2 is SFDVKD. This CDR3 spans 15 amino acids. The CDR3 loop reads CATSDLRQGSYEQYF. As DNA, the CDR3 is TGTGCCACCAGTGATTTGCGGCAGGGGAGCTACGAGCAGTACTTC.

J is TRBJ2-7 and V is TRBV27; 7 nucleotides align to TRBD1. CDR1 and CDR2 from the germline V gene are MNHEY and SMNVEV (reference sequence). CDR3 length equals 15 residues. V lost 5 bases and J lost 0; bases outside the gene matches: 7. CDR3 sequence reads: CASSQLRGRSYEQYF. In DNA, the CDR3 is TGTGCCAGCAGTCAACTGAGGGGGCGCTCCTACGAGCAGTACTTC.

This clone was seen once. CDR3 nucleotides: TGTGCCAGCAGCTTAACATCGAACTTTAACACTGAAGCTTTCTTT. Its translation is CASSLTSNFNTEAFF. The rearrangement uses TRBV7-3 and TRBJ1-1; no firm D call. Germline V CDR1 and CDR2: SGHTA, FQGTGA. This CDR3 region has 15 residues. V lost 0 bases, J lost 2 bases, and 10 bases lay in between. Looking up the rest from reference TRBV7-3 and TRBJ1-1 gives the full variable domain: GAGVSQTPSNKVTEKGKYVELRCDPISGHTALYWYRQSLGQGPEFLIYFQGTGAADDSGLPNDRFFAVRPEGSVSTLKIQRTERGDSAVYLCASSLTSNFNTEAFFGQGTRLTVV.

The chain recombines TRBV21-1 with TRBJ2-7; TRBD2 reflects the table's D call only, with no check against the DNA. TRBV21-1 is termed a pseudogene. This CDR3 is built from 19 residues. The chain's CDR3 is CASSKALRLAGNSRDEQYF. The CDR3 bases are TGTGCCAGCAGCAAAGCCCTTAGACTAGCGGGAAATAGTAGGGACGAGCAGTACTTC.

V and J are TRBV7-8 and TRBJ2-3, with 13 positions matching TRBD2. The junction had 5 bases not matched to a gene; V was cut back by 3 bases and J by 2 bases. The CDR3 has 17 amino acids. Germline V gene lookup returns CDR1 SGHVS and CDR2 FQNEAQ. CDR3: CASSFRLAGGVTDTQYF. The DNA for the CDR3 is TGTGCCAGCAGCTTCCGACTAGCGGGGGGCGTCACAGATACGCAGTATTTT.

This clone was seen more than once but under ten times. The rearrangement links TRBV5-1 to TRBJ2-2, with a weak D call TRBD1 (5 bases). The CDR3 is 14 amino acids. The V gene lost 3 bases and the J gene lost 2 bases, with 8 bases spanning the gap. Germline CDR1 and CDR2: SGHRS and YFSETQ. The CDR3 DNA reads TGCGCCAGCAGCTCCGACAGAAACACCGGGGAGCTGTTTTTT. Protein: CASSSDRNTGELFF.

This sequence joins TRBV2 and TRBJ1-4, with D possibly being TRBD1 (6 bases). CDR1 SNHLY and CDR2 FYNNEI come from the germline V gene. The CDR3 runs 16 residues. Trimming cost V 5 bases and J 6 bases, with 19 bases left between them. CDR3 DNA: TGTGCCAGCAGTCACCCGCTTCGGACAGAGTATGAAAAACTGTTTTTT. As protein: CASSHPLRTEYEKLFF.

This clone occurred a few times. The V call is TRBV30, the J call TRBJ2-7; perhaps TRBD2 as D (6 bases). The V gene lost 3 bases and the J gene lost 0 bases, with 12 bases spanning the gap. The CDR3 has 14 residues. Germline-derived CDR1 and CDR2 are GTSNPN and SVGIG (reference sequence). CDR3 loop: CAWRRGTFSYEQYF. In nucleotides, the CDR3 is TGTGCCTGGAGACGGGGGACTTTCTCCTACGAGCAGTACTTC.

The rearrangement uses TRBV9 and TRBJ2-7; TRBD1 aligns across 9 bases. CDR3 length equals 14 residues. Germline-derived CDR1 and CDR2 are SGDLS and YYNGEE. V was clipped by 4 bases and J by 7 bases; unmatched bases: 9. CDR3 DNA sequence: TGTGCCAGCAGCTCCGGACAGGGGTTGGGGGAGCAGTACTTC. Amino acids: CASSSGQGLGEQYF.

The chain uses TRBV11-2 and TRBJ2-3; TRBD2 matches 8 bases. Trimming took 2 bases from V and 2 from J; bases not matched to a gene: 12. Germline V lookup: CDR1 SGHAT, CDR2 FQNNGV. There are 18 residues in the CDR3. The CDR3 DNA reads as TGTGCCAGCAGCTTAAGAGGGGCGGGAGGAACCCACACAGATACGCAGTATTTT. This sequence encodes CASSLRGAGGTHTDTQYF.

In DNA form, the CDR3 reads TGTGCCAGCAGCTTAGCTGCAGGGCTTAACTATGGCTACACCTTC. Amino acid sequence: CASSLAAGLNYGYTF. The chain carries TRBV7-9 and TRBJ1-2, with D tentatively TRBD1 (5 bases). The CDR3 is made up of 15 amino acids. In germline, CDR1 is SEHNR, CDR2 FQNEAQ (reference sequence). V lost 0 bases, J lost 1 base, and 9 bases lay in between. Supplemented by reference TRBV7-9 and TRBJ1-2, the full variable domain reads DTGVSQNPRHKITKRGQNVTFRCDPISEHNRLYWYRQTLGQGPEFLTYFQNEAQLEKSRLLSDRFSAERPKGSFSTLEIQRTEQGDSAMYLCASSLAAGLNYGYTFGSGTRLTVV.

J is TRBJ2-7 and V is TRBV19, with TRBD1 matching over 8 bases. Germline loops: CDR1 LNHDA, CDR2 SQIVND (reference sequence). With V trimmed by 6 bases and J by 0 bases, 4 bases remained unmatched. The CDR3 runs to 14 residues. The CDR3 DNA reads as TGTGCCAGTAGGCGGACAGGGAACTCCTACGAGCAGTACTTC. Translating gives CASRRTGNSYEQYF.

V gene TRBV6-5 combines with J gene TRBJ2-5, with 9 bases that match TRBD1. The J call could be wrong; TRBJ2-7 is a better fit for the DNA end. Per the germline V gene, CDR1 is MNHEY and CDR2 is SVGAGI. This CDR3 has 14 amino acids. The CDR3 spells CASRTQGAPYEQYF. CDR3 DNA sequence: TGTGCCAGCAGAACACAGGGGGCGCCCTACGAGCAGTACTTC.

The V call is TRBV2, the J call TRBJ2-3; TRBD2 aligns across 7 bases. Germline V CDR1 and CDR2: SNHLY, FYNNEI. CDR3 size: 15 residues. The V gene end was trimmed by 10 bases and the J gene end by 3 bases; junction bases not matched to a gene: 13. Here the CDR3 reads CATVTSPSVTDTQYF. Written as DNA, the CDR3 is TGTGCCACGGTGACTAGCCCAAGTGTTACAGATACGCAGTATTTT. Using reference TRBV2 and TRBJ2-3 for the parts outside the CDR3, the full variable domain is EPEVTQTPSHQVTQMGQEVILRCVPISNHLYFYWYRQILGQKVEFLVSFYNNEISEKSEIFDDQFSVERPDGSNFTLKIRSTKLEDSAMYFCATVTSPSVTDTQYFGPGTRLTVL.

The chain links TRBV20-1 to TRBJ2-7; no reliable D call. Germline loops: CDR1 DFQATT, CDR2 SNEGSKA (reference sequence). The CDR3 extends over 11 amino acids. V was pared by 6 bases and J by 3 bases, with 9 bases between. The CDR3 protein is CSATVNYEQYF. CDR3 bases: TGCAGTGCCACGGTTAACTACGAGCAGTACTTC.